The 30 T cell receptor beta chains given below trace back to one sample, sequenced in a study of shared T cell receptors in the human thymus. Using immunoSEQ multiplex PCR, the repertoire was profiled, and TCRdb retains in-frame clones only, with some absent. The table records 720,000 or so clones, approximately 85% of them present only once. These data were likewise used in another study, on human thymus T cells.

Sequencing used thymocytes. These receptors all come from a girl in the first two years of life with a congenital heart defect.

This clone was seen more than once but under ten times. The genes are TRBV4-3 and TRBJ2-1; 7 bases align to TRBD1. Trimming at V came to 0 bases and at J to 6 bases, leaving 8 bases not matched to a gene. The CDR3 spans 16 residues. Germline V lookup: CDR1 LGHNA, CDR2 YSLEER. CDR3 region: CASSQDLTGKGNEQFF. CDR3 coding DNA: TGCGCCAGCAGCCAAGATCTGACAGGGAAAGGCAATGAGCAGTTCTTC.

The chain joins TRBV6-1 to TRBJ1-2, with D perhaps matching TRBD1 (6 bases). The CDR3 runs to 13 residues. The germline V gene has CDR1 MNHNS and CDR2 SASEGT. The V and J ends lost 6 bases and 8 bases respectively, with 16 bases between them. CDR3 amino acids: CASSHRGKGGYTF. The CDR3 DNA follows: TGTGCCAGCAGCCATAGGGGGAAAGGAGGCTACACCTTC.

This chain connects TRBV6-4 to TRBJ2-6, with 7 nucleotides matching TRBD1. This CDR3 has 15 amino acids. The germline V gene encodes CDR1 MRHNA and CDR2 SNTAGT. V lost 2 bases and J lost 4; bases outside the gene matches: 2. CDR3 in amino acids: CASSDTGVGANVLTF. The CDR3 nucleotides are TGTGCCAGCAGTGACACAGGGGTGGGGGCCAACGTCCTGACTTTC.

This chain connects TRBV6-5 to TRBJ2-5, with TRBD2 as a possible D gene (6 bases). The CDR3 loop spans 15 amino acids. The ends were cut back, 0 bases at V and 1 base at J, with 9 bases in the middle. Germline lookup yields CDR1 MNHEY and CDR2 SVGAGI. DNA of the CDR3: TGTGCCAGCAGTTACTCGGACGGGGGCCAAGAGACCCAGTACTTC. It encodes CASSYSDGGQETQYF.

The chain is built from TRBV5-1 and TRBJ2-3; TRBD2 matches 7 bases. Per germline, CDR1 SGHRS and CDR2 YFSETQ. After removal of 1 base from V and 1 base from J, the junction contained 12 bases not matched to a gene. The CDR3 extends over 18 amino acids. CDR3 region: CASSLFNLRGGRTDTQYF. CDR3 DNA: TGCGCCAGCAGCTTGTTCAACTTGCGCGGGGGACGCACAGATACGCAGTATTTT. Drawing the rest from reference TRBV5-1 and TRBJ2-3, the complete variable domain is KAGVTQTPRYLIKTRGQQVTLSCSPISGHRSVSWYQQTPGQGLQFLFEYFSETQRNKGNFPGRFSGRQFSNSRSEMNVSTLELGDSALYLCASSLFNLRGGRTDTQYFGPGTRLTVL.

This rearrangement joins TRBV4-1 to TRBJ1-5; weak D call: TRBD1 (5 bases). CDR3 length: 15 residues. V was trimmed by 2 bases and J by 4 bases, leaving 12 bases between them. Germline-derived CDR1 and CDR2 are MGHRA and YSYEKL. The CDR3 loop reads CASSQIRDSNQPQHF. The CDR3 DNA reads as TGCGCCAGCAGCCAAATCCGGGACTCAAATCAGCCCCAGCATTTT.

This clone was counted a few times. The genes are TRBV10-1 and TRBJ1-1; D is unclear. Germline CDR1 and CDR2: WNHNN and SYGVQD (reference sequence). CDR3 size: 13 residues. V dropped 2 bases and J dropped 5 bases, with 9 bases sitting between them. In DNA, the CDR3 is TGCGCCAGCAGTGAGGGGAGTTTGACTGAAGCTTTCTTT. Its translation: CASSEGSLTEAFF.

The V call is TRBV7-3, the J call TRBJ1-2, with a weak D call TRBD1 (6 bases). V was cut by 3 bases and J by 6 bases, with 11 bases left in between. The CDR3 contains 13 residues. The V gene's germline CDR1 is SGHTA and CDR2 FQGTGA. CDR3 in DNA: TGTGCCAGCAGCTTTCCAGGGGCCCATGGCTACACCTTC. This gives the protein CASSFPGAHGYTF.

The chain joins TRBV25-1 to TRBJ2-1; TRBD1 matches at 9 bases. The CDR3 is made up of 16 amino acids. Germline assignment: CDR1 MGHDK and CDR2 SYGVNS. The V gene end was trimmed by 2 bases and the J gene end by 6 bases; junction bases not matched to a gene: 8. CDR3 sequence (DNA): TGTGCCAGCAGTGAACGGGACAGGGCTTCATCCAATGAGCAGTTCTTC. Amino acid sequence: CASSERDRASSNEQFF.

The V gene is TRBV5-1, the J gene TRBJ2-2, with no clear D. The V gene lost 4 bases and the J gene lost 0 bases, with 10 bases spanning the gap. The CDR3 has 15 amino acids. Germline V gives CDR1 SGHRS, CDR2 YFSETQ. CDR3: CASSQTVTNTGELFF. CDR3 coding DNA: TGCGCCAGCAGCCAAACAGTTACGAACACCGGGGAGCTGTTTTTT.

The V call is TRBV20-1, the J call TRBJ2-3; D remains unclear. The CDR3 runs 10 residues. V was pared by 4 bases and J by 8 bases, with 7 bases between. In germline, CDR1 is DFQATT, CDR2 SNEGSKA (reference sequence). CDR3 sequence reads: CSAISVTQYF. The CDR3 DNA follows: TGCAGTGCTATCTCTGTTACGCAGTATTTT.

The chain links TRBV4-1 to TRBJ1-2; D not resolved. CDR1 is MGHRA and CDR2 is YSYEKL in the germline V gene. The CDR3 contains 15 residues. Trimming removed 0 bases at V and 7 bases at J, with 15 bases between. The CDR3 loop is CASSQELSLALGYTF. CDR3 nucleotide sequence: TGCGCCAGCAGCCAAGAACTTTCTTTAGCCCTTGGCTACACCTTC.

The chain links TRBV29-1 to TRBJ2-4, with no clear D. CDR1 and CDR2 (germline): SQVTM, ANQGSEA. The CDR3 totals 13 residues. The V end lost 6 bases, the J end lost 3 bases, and 12 bases lay between the germline ends. The CDR3 DNA sequence: TGCAGCGTAAGAGAGGTTAACAAAAACATTCAGTACTTC. Amino acids: CSVREVNKNIQYF.

The chain employs TRBV7-2 and TRBJ1-1; D uncertain. This CDR3 region has 15 residues. V dropped 2 bases and J dropped 5 bases, with 15 bases sitting between them. The germline CDR1 and CDR2 sequences are SGHTA and FQGNSA. CDR3 region: CASSLWAPGRTEAFF. CDR3 coding DNA: TGTGCCAGCAGCTTATGGGCCCCTGGGAGGACTGAAGCTTTCTTT.

The chain is built from TRBV14 and TRBJ1-2; 11 positions agree with TRBD1. This CDR3 has 18 residues. J was trimmed by 6 bases and V by 2 bases; bases with no gene match: 14. Germline values: CDR1 SGHDN, CDR2 FVKESK. CDR3 in amino acids: CASSQSSLGTGGNHGYTF. CDR3 DNA sequence: TGTGCCAGCAGCCAATCGTCTCTTGGGACAGGGGGAAACCATGGCTACACCTTC.

The chain couples TRBV4-3 to TRBJ1-5, with 11 bases identical to TRBD1. Germline V gene data show CDR1 as LGHNA and CDR2 as YSLEER. J gave up 6 bases and V 5 bases, and 6 bases lay outside the gene matches. The CDR3 sequence is 15 residues long. The CDR3 reads CASSCWDRGSQPQHF. In DNA form, the CDR3 reads TGCGCCAGCAGCTGCTGGGACAGGGGGAGTCAGCCCCAGCATTTT.

This clone has just one count. In DNA, the CDR3 is TGTGCCAGCAGCCGGAACGGGGCTAATGAAAAACTGTTTTTT. It specifies CASSRNGANEKLFF. The rearrangement uses TRBV6-1 and TRBJ1-4; D unclear. Germline V gene data show CDR1 as MNHNS and CDR2 as SASEGT. The CDR3 is 14 residues long. V was clipped by 6 bases and J by 3 bases, with 11 bases between them.

The gene calls are TRBV28 and TRBJ1-2, with TRBD1 as a possible D gene (5 bases). Germline assignment: CDR1 MDHEN and CDR2 SYDVKM. Trimming shortened V by 2 bases and J by 8 bases, and 21 bases separated the two germline ends. The CDR3 sequence is 16 residues long. Written as DNA, the CDR3 is TGTGCCAGCAGTTTACCAAACTCCGGAGACAGAGGAGGCTACACCTTC. It is translated as CASSLPNSGDRGGYTF.

The chain combines TRBV6-1 with TRBJ2-3; perhaps TRBD2 as D (5 bases). The germline gives CDR1 MNHNS, CDR2 SASEGT. Trimming pared 10 bases from V and 3 bases from J, leaving 8 bases between. This CDR3 is built from 11 residues. The CDR3 region has the DNA TGTGCCACCCGGAGGACAGATACGCAGTATTTT. Translating gives CATRRTDTQYF.

CDR3 sequence: CASSLAVPRGQGSYEQYF. The DNA for the CDR3 is TGTGCCAGCAGCTTGGCCGTACCGCGGGGACAGGGGTCCTACGAGCAGTACTTC. The V gene is TRBV5-5, the J gene TRBJ2-7; 10 bases match TRBD1. Trimming took 0 bases from V and 1 from J; bases not matched to a gene: 10. The germline V gene has CDR1 SGHKS and CDR2 YYEKEE (reference sequence). The CDR3 has 18 residues.

This clone was observed a single time. J is TRBJ1-2 and V is TRBV27; D possibly corresponds to TRBD1 (6 bases). CDR3 length: 16 amino acids. Germline CDR1 is MNHEY and CDR2 is SMNVEV (reference sequence). The germline V and J ends were trimmed by 5 bases and 2 bases, with 18 bases remaining between them. The CDR3 sequence is CASSLEPGQSNYGYTF. The CDR3 DNA reads TGTGCCAGCAGTCTAGAACCCGGACAGTCGAACTATGGCTACACCTTC.

The rearrangement joins TRBV11-2 to TRBJ2-7, with D perhaps matching TRBD2 (5 bases). Trimming cost V 4 bases and J 2 bases, with 15 bases left between them. CDR1 SGHAT and CDR2 FQNNGV come from the germline V gene. The CDR3 is 15 residues long. The CDR3 region is CASSYERGPTYEQYF. CDR3 sequence (DNA): TGTGCCAGCAGCTATGAGAGAGGGCCCACCTACGAGCAGTACTTC.

The chain has TRBV19 and TRBJ1-5; D perhaps matches TRBD1 (6 bases). The ends were cut back, 3 bases at V and 4 bases at J, with 16 bases in the middle. Germline CDR1 reads LNHDA; CDR2 reads SQIVND (reference sequence). The CDR3 sequence is 16 residues long. The CDR3 DNA reads as TGTGCCAGTAGTATCGGGGGGCGTGGACCGAATCAGCCCCAGCATTTT. Its translation: CASSIGGRGPNQPQHF. Filled out from reference TRBV19 and TRBJ1-5, the complete variable domain reads DGGITQSPKYLFRKEGQNVTLSCEQNLNHDAMYWYRQDPGQGLRLIYYSQIVNDFQKGDIAEGYSVSREKKESFPLTVTSAQKNPTAFYLCASSIGGRGPNQPQHFGDGTRLSIL.

V usage is TRBV5-1 and J usage is TRBJ2-2; D possibly corresponds to TRBD1 (5 bases). The CDR3 extends over 14 amino acids. Deletions cut 5 bases from V and 0 bases from J, with 8 bases between. Looked up from germline, CDR1 is SGHRS and CDR2 is YFSETQ. CDR3 protein: CASRRQSNTGELFF. In DNA form, the CDR3 reads TGCGCCAGCAGGAGACAGTCGAACACCGGGGAGCTGTTTTTT.

This clone was found a few times. The chain carries TRBV25-1 and TRBJ1-3, with D hard to call. Germline-derived CDR1 and CDR2 are MGHDK and SYGVNS. With 0 bases removed from V and 4 bases from J, the gap between germline ends came to 7 bases. The CDR3 loop spans 14 amino acids. The CDR3: CASSEYTLGNTIYF. CDR3 coding DNA: TGTGCCAGCAGTGAATATACTTTGGGAAACACCATATATTTT. The full variable domain, completed using reference TRBV25-1 and TRBJ1-3, is EADIYQTPRYLVIGTGKKITLECSQTMGHDKMYWYQQDPGMELHLIHYSYGVNSTEKGDLSSESTVSRIRTEHFPLTLESARPSHTSQYLCASSEYTLGNTIYFGEGSWLTVV.

The V and J genes are TRBV6-4 and TRBJ1-6, with TRBD1 matching 11 bases. The V and J ends lost 6 bases and 6 bases, in that order; junction bases with no gene match: 4. Germline V lookup: CDR1 MRHNA, CDR2 SNTAGT. The CDR3 covers 15 residues. CDR3 nucleotide sequence: TGTGCCAGCAGCAGGACAGGGGGCCCTAATTCACCCCTCCACTTT. It yields the protein CASSRTGGPNSPLHF.

The V call is TRBV7-2, the J call TRBJ1-2; possibly TRBD1 for D (5 bases). Trimming removed 8 bases from V and 7 bases from J, with 11 bases in between. Germline V gene sequence: CDR1 SGHTA, CDR2 FQGNSA. The CDR3 has 11 amino acids. CDR3 sequence reads: CASPIGAGYTF. Written as DNA, the CDR3 is TGTGCCAGCCCCATAGGGGCTGGCTACACCTTC.

The J gene is TRBJ2-7, the V gene TRBV5-1; TRBD2 is a possible D gene (5 bases). The CDR3 is 16 residues long. V was cut by 0 bases and J by 3 bases, with 16 bases left in between. CDR1 SGHRS and CDR2 YFSETQ come from the germline V gene. As DNA, the CDR3 is TGCGCCAGCAGCTTGGCTTTGTCAGAGGGTTACTACGAGCAGTACTTC. This encodes CASSLALSEGYYEQYF.

The CDR3 DNA reads TGTGCCATCACACATACGGGGACAGAATACAATGAGCAGTTCTTC. Its protein product is CAITHTGTEYNEQFF. The gene calls are TRBV28 and TRBJ2-1; 7 bases match TRBD1. The CDR3 extends over 15 amino acids. V gave up 10 bases and J gave up 4 bases; unmatched junction bases: 13. The V gene's germline CDR1 is MDHEN and CDR2 SYDVKM.

The rearrangement uses TRBV11-2 and TRBJ1-3; D is undetermined. This CDR3 is 15 amino acids long. Germline lookup yields CDR1 SGHAT and CDR2 FQNNGV. V was cut by 4 bases and J by 2 bases, with 12 bases left in between. CDR3 loop: CASSSRQSAGNTIYF. CDR3 sequence (DNA): TGTGCCAGCAGCTCCAGGCAATCGGCTGGAAACACCATATATTTT. Using reference TRBV11-2 and TRBJ1-3 for the parts outside the CDR3, the full variable domain is EAGVAQSPRYKIIEKRQSVAFWCNPISGHATLYWYQQILGQGPKLLIQFQNNGVVDDSQLPKDRFSAERLKGVDSTLKIQPAKLEDSAVYLCASSSRQSAGNTIYFGEGSWLTVV.